This T cell receptor (beta chain) was captured in a study of Ad26.COV2.S vaccination and SARS-CoV-2 variants. As for the study in general: Once, or twice with 56 days between doses, Ad26.COV2.S was given intramuscularly. Whole-study findings and limits: Spike-specific TCR breadth ran higher among vaccine recipients than placebo recipients. Estimates derived from TCR breadth and depth analyses may have underestimated total T cell responses.

Treatment described: about 20 received Ad26.COV2.S at low or high dose, single or two shots; roughly five received placebo; per-sample allocation not given. Sampling occurred on day 63 after the first vaccine or placebo injection. An adult of 18-55 years in Boston served as donor. Worth noting for this clone: What it binds is unknown.

This CDR3 is built from 17 residues. The assay was immunoSEQ multiplex PCR, and TCRdb's table has in-frame clones only and misses some. The top ten hold roughly 3.1% of the sample, which has a few hundred thousand clones, around nine tenths seen once. This receptor was identified in a person aged 18 to 59 who received the Ad26.COV2.S COVID-19 vaccine or a placebo. The material was peripheral blood, obtained in a trial of Ad26.COV2.S vaccine versus placebo. The chain is built from TRBV21-1 and TRBJ1-5; TRBD1, the table's D call, lacks a check against the DNA. TRBV21-1 is a recognized pseudogene. The CDR3 DNA follows: TGTGCCAGCAGCTTTCGTTCCGGGACAGTCAGCAATCAGCCCCAGCATTTT. It codes for CASSFRSGTVSNQPQHF.